This T cell receptor beta chain was sequenced during a study of blood T cells in healthy people across ages. Study details: Using template switching, researchers captured about one barcoded beta molecule for each two T cells.

Isolation recovered at least 6.5 million PBMCs from every sample. Then a second PCR, running about 6 to 12 cycles, was carried out with a sample-barcoded 5' primer and a J-beta primer mix. TCRdb reprocessed the 5' RACE reads via MiXCR and lists one record per CDR3 protein. The sample consists of 800,000 or so distinct CDR3 sequences, roughly 25% of them appearing once. This clonotype appeared once. Germline is not matched at one junction end, which may reflect a read error. CDR1 MDHEN and CDR2 SYDVKM come from the germline V gene. CDR3 length equals 14 residues. These sequences were also reported in another study, on T cells of mothers and their children. That report adds: Sequencing got over 8 million TCR beta CDR3 reads from each mother and several million from each child.

Material: blood. The TCR originated in a boy between 5 and 17 years old in good health. The chain joins TRBV28 to TRBJ2-6; D may match TRBD1 or TRBD2 (5 bases each). The CDR3 DNA reads as TGTGCCAGCAAGGATCGGTACGGGGCCAACATCCTGACTTTC. The encoded protein is CASKDRYGANILTF.